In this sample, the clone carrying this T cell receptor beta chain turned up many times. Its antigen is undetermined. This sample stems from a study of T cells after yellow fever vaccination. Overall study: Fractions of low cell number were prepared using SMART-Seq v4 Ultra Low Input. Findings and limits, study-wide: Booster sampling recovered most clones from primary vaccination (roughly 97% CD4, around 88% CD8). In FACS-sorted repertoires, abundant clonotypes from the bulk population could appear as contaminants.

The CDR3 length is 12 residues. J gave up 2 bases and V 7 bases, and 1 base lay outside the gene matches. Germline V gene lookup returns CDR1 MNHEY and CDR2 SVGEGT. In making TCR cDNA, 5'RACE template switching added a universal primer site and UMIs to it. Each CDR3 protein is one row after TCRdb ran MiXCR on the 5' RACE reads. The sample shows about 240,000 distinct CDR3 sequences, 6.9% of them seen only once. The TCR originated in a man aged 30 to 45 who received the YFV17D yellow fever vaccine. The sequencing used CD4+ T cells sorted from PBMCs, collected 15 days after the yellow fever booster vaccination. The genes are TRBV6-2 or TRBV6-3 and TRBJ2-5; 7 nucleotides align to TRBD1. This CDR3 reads CASKQGQETQYF. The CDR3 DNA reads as TGTGCCAGCAAACAGGGGCAAGAGACCCAGTACTTC.